Listed below are T cell receptor beta chains from one sample, sequenced in a study of cytomegalovirus exposure and HLA in healthy donors. Assay: immunoSEQ multiplex PCR; the TCRdb copy retains only in-frame clones and omits some. Of more than 130,000 clones detected, over 60% appear once; the ten largest clones hold 4.9%. The sample was PBMCs. The receptors were sampled from a woman aged 45-65 years in good health and CMV-seronegative. CDR3s include the opening cysteine and the closing phenylalanine or tryptophan. The D gene is left open where the match is weak. A row's size may be missing; if present it is once, few, many or a size class.

>TRBJ1-5|TRBV19|NA|NA
TGTGCCAGTAGTATTACCCGAGGGAATAATCAGCCCCAGCATTTT
CASSITRGNNQPQHF
>TRBJ2-7|TRBV11-2|NA|NA
TGTGCCAGCAGCTTCATCCGGGACACAACCTACGAGCAGTACTTC
CASSFIRDTTYEQYF
>TRBJ2-1|TRBV4-2|NA|TRBD2
TGTGCCAGCAGCCAAGATCTGGCTAGCGGGGGGGCGTATGAGCAGTTCTTC
CASSQDLASGGAYEQFF
>TRBJ2-5|TRBV20-1|NA|NA
TGCAGTGGAACGGAGGAGGAGACCCAGTACTTC
CSGTEEETQYF
>TRBJ1-3|TRBV21-1|NA|NA
TGTGCCAGCAGCAATATCCGGAACAGGGGGAAAGCTGGAAACACCATATATTTT
CASSNIRNRGKAGNTIYF
>TRBJ1-2|TRBV4-3|many|NA
TGCGCCAGCAGCCAAGGTTTGAGGAGTGGTGGGGCCAGGGATGGCTACACCTTC
CASSQGLRSGGARDGYTF
>TRBJ1-1|TRBV7-6|few|NA
TGTGCCAGCAGCTCCCGGGTCGGTGAAGCTTTCTTT
CASSSRVGEAFF
>TRBJ2-5|TRBV6-1|NA|NA
TGTGCCAGCAGTGAAAACGTCGGGGAGACCCAGTACTTC
CASSENVGETQYF
>TRBJ1-6|TRBV7-2|few|TRBD1
TGTGCCAGCAGCTTAACAGGGGCGAGGTCCTATAATTCACCCCTCCACTTT
CASSLTGARSYNSPLHF
>TRBJ2-5|TRBV11-2|few|TRBD2
TGTGCCAGCAGCTTTGGCGGGGGGGCTGGAGAGACCCAGTACTTC
CASSFGGGAGETQYF
>TRBJ1-4|TRBV5-1|few|NA
TGCGCCAGCAGCTTGATTTTCGGAGGGGCTAATGAAAAACTGTTTTTT
CASSLIFGGANEKLFF
>TRBJ2-3|TRBV25-1|NA|NA
TGTGCCAGCAGTGAACTCTCGACTTACACAGATACGCAGTATTTT
CASSELSTYTDTQYF
>TRBJ2-5|TRBV2|NA|NA
TGTGCCAGCAGCCTTCAGGCAACAGCTCAAGAGACCCAGTACTTC
CASSLQATAQETQYF
>TRBJ1-6|TRBV5-4|NA|NA
TGTGCCAGCAGCTTGGCCATTGATAATTCACCCCTCCACTTT
CASSLAIDNSPLHF
>TRBJ1-2|TRBV2|NA|TRBD1
TGTGCCAGCAAGGGGGCCTTACTGAATTTCGGCTACACCTTC
CASKGALLNFGYTF
>TRBJ1-5|TRBV27|NA|NA
TGTGCCAGCAGTTTCTTTCCCAATCAGCCCCAGCATTTT
CASSFFPNQPQHF
>TRBJ2-5|TRBV19|few|TRBD2
TGTGCCAGTAGTATAGTCAGTAGCGGGGGACGGGAAGGGACCCAGTACTTC
CASSIVSSGGREGTQYF
>TRBJ2-5|TRBV11-2|NA|NA
TGTGCCAGCAGCTTAGGGACAGTAGAAGAGACCCAGTACTTC
CASSLGTVEETQYF
>TRBJ1-5|TRBV6-1|NA|NA
TGTGCCAGCAGTGGTCGTAGCAATCAGCCCCAGCATTTT
CASSGRSNQPQHF
>TRBJ1-1|TRBV2|few|TRBD1
TGTGCCACCGGGACAGAGAACACTGAAGCTTTCTTT
CATGTENTEAFF
>TRBJ1-1|TRBV7-9|NA|NA
TGTGCCAGCAGCTTTACCCCTGGAGAGAAAACTGAAGCTTTCTTT
CASSFTPGEKTEAFF
>TRBJ1-2|TRBV2|few|NA
TGTGCCAGCAGTCTAAGGACAGATAACTATGGCTACACCTTC
CASSLRTDNYGYTF
>TRBJ2-7|TRBV2|NA|NA
TGTGCCAGCAGCCTGGAGACAGGCCGGGGAAACGAGCAGTACTTC
CASSLETGRGNEQYF
>TRBJ1-5|TRBV4-1|NA|NA
TGCGCCAGCAGCGCTCAGGGTTCGGGCAATCAGCCCCAGCATTTT
CASSAQGSGNQPQHF
>TRBJ2-7|TRBV5-1|few|TRBD1
TGCGCCAGCAGCTCCAAGACAGGGGGCGGTGAGCAGTACTTC
CASSSKTGGGEQYF
>TRBJ2-3|TRBV7-2|once|TRBD1
TGTGCCAGCAGCCCCGGGACAGCCTTCGCAGATACGCAGTATTTT
CASSPGTAFADTQYF
>TRBJ2-7|TRBV2|NA|NA
TGTGCCAGCAGTGGCGGACAGTCGCACGAGCAGTACTTC
CASSGGQSHEQYF
>TRBJ1-4|TRBV10-3|NA|TRBD1
TGTGCCATCAGTGGAGACCGGGACAGGGTAAAACTGTTTTTT
CAISGDRDRVKLFF
>TRBJ1-2|TRBV6-1|NA|TRBD1
TGTGCCAGCAGACAGGGGACTAACTATGGCTACACCTTC
CASRQGTNYGYTF
>TRBJ2-3|TRBV5-1|NA|NA
TGCGCCAGCAGCTTCACCCCGTCGACCCAGGGGATGAAAGATACGCAGTATTTT
CASSFTPSTQGMKDTQYF
>TRBJ2-7|TRBV4-2|NA|TRBD2
TGTGCCAGCAGCCTAGACCCGGGACTAGCGGGGGGCCGCTACGAGCAGTACTTC
CASSLDPGLAGGRYEQYF
>TRBJ1-5|TRBV6-1|NA|TRBD1
TGTGCCAGCAGTCCGACAGGGGGGGGCAATCAGCCCCAGCATTTT
CASSPTGGGNQPQHF
>TRBJ1-2|TRBV5-6|NA|NA
TGTGCCAGCAGCTTGGTAGGGCCAGGGGTTGGCTACACCTTC
CASSLVGPGVGYTF
>TRBJ1-4|TRBV6-5|few|NA
TGTGCCAGCATACAAAGGGGGTTCAATGAAAAACTGTTTTTT
CASIQRGFNEKLFF
>TRBJ2-1|TRBV6-1|NA|TRBD1
TGTGCCAGCTCATATACAGGGGCTGAGCAGTTCTTC
CASSYTGAEQFF
>TRBJ2-7|TRBV7-6|few|TRBD2
TGTGCCAGCAGCCACGGCGGGAGCTCCTACGAGCAGTACTTC
CASSHGGSSYEQYF
>TRBJ1-2|TRBV4-1|NA|NA
TGCGCCAGCAGCCAAGAACCTCCAGGGGACCGTAACTATGGCTACACCTTC
CASSQEPPGDRNYGYTF
>TRBJ2-5|TRBV29-1|once|NA
TGCAGCGTCCTGGACAGGGAGGGAGAGACCCAGTACTTC
CSVLDREGETQYF
>TRBJ2-7|TRBV19|NA|TRBD2
TGTGCCAGTAGCGGGACTAGCGCCTCCTACGAGCAGTACTTC
CASSGTSASYEQYF
>TRBJ2-5|TRBV29-1|NA|NA
TGCAGCGTTGGCAGTTTCATTATCCAAGAGACCCAGTACTTC
CSVGSFIIQETQYF
>TRBJ2-1|TRBV4-3|NA|TRBD2
TGCGCCAGCAGCCAAGGTGTTAGAAGCGGGGTAAGCTCCTACAATGAGCAGTTCTTC
CASSQGVRSGVSSYNEQFF
>TRBJ2-1|TRBV5-4|NA|TRBD2
TGTGCCAGCAGCTCACTAACTAGCGGGGCAAATGAGCAGTTCTTC
CASSSLTSGANEQFF
>TRBJ2-7|TRBV4-3|NA|NA
TGCGCCAGCAGCCCTACGTATAGCTCCTACGAGCAGTACTTC
CASSPTYSSYEQYF
>TRBJ2-7|TRBV5-1|NA|NA
TGCGCCAGCAGCTCCCCTGAGGAGCGGCGTACAGTGGACCACGAGCAGTACTTC
CASSSPEERRTVDHEQYF
>TRBJ2-1|TRBV6-4|NA|TRBD2
TGTGCCAGCATCTCGACTAGCGGGGGGGGCCATGAGCAGTTCTTC
CASISTSGGGHEQFF
>TRBJ2-7|TRBV6-1|NA|TRBD1
TGTGCCCACGGTCCGGGACAGGGCTACGAGCAGTACTTC
CAHGPGQGYEQYF
>TRBJ1-1|TRBV5-1|NA|NA
TGCGCCAGCAGCTTGTACGGAGAAAACACTGAAGCTTTCTTT
CASSLYGENTEAFF
>TRBJ2-2|TRBV7-2|NA|NA
TGTGCCAGCAGCTTAGCCGGGGGGCGAAACACCGGGGAGCTGTTTTTT
CASSLAGGRNTGELFF
>TRBJ2-1|TRBV15|NA|TRBD2
TGTGCCACCAGCAGGGGGAGACTAGCGGGGAATTACAATGAGCAGTTCTTC
CATSRGRLAGNYNEQFF
>TRBJ2-1|TRBV28|NA|TRBD1
TGTGCCAGCAGGACTTACAGGGGTAAGGCCTACAATGAGCAGTTCTTC
CASRTYRGKAYNEQFF
>TRBJ1-6|TRBV18|NA|NA
TGTGCCAGCTCATATGGACAGTATTATAATTCACCCCTCCACTTT
CASSYGQYYNSPLHF
>TRBJ2-3|TRBV19|NA|TRBD1
TGTGCCAGTAGATGGGACAGACGCACAGATACGCAGTATTTT
CASRWDRRTDTQYF
>TRBJ2-1|TRBV29-1|NA|TRBD2
TGCAGCGTTGAAGGCCCGGGGGGTGAGCAGTTCTTC
CSVEGPGGEQFF
>TRBJ2-3|TRBV7-9|NA|NA
TGTGCCAGCAGCTTATCTGCAGCGGGCACAGATACGCAGTATTTT
CASSLSAAGTDTQYF
>TRBJ1-1|TRBV5-5|once|NA
TGTGCCAGCAGCTACCAGATGGAAGCTTTCTTT
CASSYQMEAFF